A single sample is the source of the 17 T cell receptor beta chains below, sequenced in a study of PD-1 blockade in classical Hodgkin lymphoma. The data were produced by immunoSEQ multiplex PCR, yet TCRdb's version contains in-frame clones alone and is incomplete. This sample carries over 8,500 clones, about 87% of them seen once, and the ten largest clones take less than 30%. Time point meaning: cycle 4 day 1 (C4D1), after less than 7 weeks of nivolumab. All patients relapsed after autologous stem cell transplantation, and brentuximab vedotin exposure varied. The starting material was peripheral blood mononuclear cells (PBMCs), obtained before the fourth cycle of nivolumab. The receptor set was obtained from a human donor with classical Hodgkin lymphoma.

The chain joins TRBV10-1 to TRBJ2-1; perhaps TRBD2 as D (6 bases). There are 17 residues in the CDR3. V lost 6 bases to trimming and J lost 1 base, with 19 bases between them. Germline CDR1 is WNHNN and CDR2 is SYGVQD (reference sequence). CDR3 loop: CASRDGTGDSSYNEQFF. The CDR3 nucleotides are TGCGCCAGCAGGGACGGGACGGGGGATTCTTCCTACAATGAGCAGTTCTTC.

The gene calls are TRBV25-1 and TRBJ2-2; D tentatively reads TRBD1 or TRBD2 (5 bases each). CDR3 size: 14 residues. V gave up 5 bases and J gave up 6 bases, with 13 bases separating them. Germline values: CDR1 MGHDK, CDR2 SYGVNS. CDR3: CASSTTAAPGELFF. Here the CDR3 DNA reads TGTGCCAGCAGTACGACAGCGGCACCCGGGGAGCTGTTTTTT.

V gene TRBV5-4 combines with J gene TRBJ1-4; 11 nucleotides line up with TRBD1. The V and J ends lost 1 base and 0 bases, in that order; junction bases with no gene match: 8. Germline CDR1 and CDR2: SGHNT and YYREEE (reference sequence). The length of the CDR3 is 19 residues. Here the CDR3 DNA reads TGTGCCAGCAGCTTGTATGGACAGGGGGCGGCGGCAACTAATGAAAAACTGTTTTTT. The encoded protein is CASSLYGQGAAATNEKLFF. The full variable domain, completed using reference TRBV5-4 and TRBJ1-4, is ETGVTQSPTHLIKTRGQQVTLRCSSQSGHNTVSWYQQALGQGPQFIFQYYREEENGRGNFPPRFSGLQFPNYSSELNVNALELDDSALYLCASSLYGQGAAATNEKLFFGSGTQLSVL.

The V gene is TRBV28, the J gene TRBJ2-3; 10 positions agree with TRBD2. CDR3 length equals 16 residues. Unmatched junction bases numbered 7, after V lost 3 bases and J lost 4 bases. Germline-derived CDR1 and CDR2 are MDHEN and SYDVKM. The CDR3 is CASSFFSGGAPDTQYF. CDR3 bases: TGTGCCAGCAGTTTTTTCAGCGGGGGGGCCCCAGATACGCAGTATTTT.

V is TRBV28 and J is TRBJ1-2, with D tentatively TRBD1 (6 bases). CDR3 length: 11 residues. V shed 5 bases and J shed 10 bases, with 11 bases lying between them. The germline gives CDR1 MDHEN, CDR2 SYDVKM. For the CDR3, the DNA is TGTGCCAGCAGTCTGACAGGTTCCTACACCTTC. This codes for CASSLTGSYTF.

The chain couples TRBV6-6 to TRBJ2-7; tentatively, D is TRBD1 (6 bases). CDR1 and CDR2 from the germline V gene are MNHNY and SVGAGI (reference sequence). Trimming removed 5 bases at V and 6 bases at J, with 11 bases between. The CDR3 spans 12 residues. The CDR3 DNA is TGTGCCAGCAGTCAACAGGGCGGCGAGCAGTACTTC. Translating gives CASSQQGGEQYF.

This sequence joins TRBV7-2 and TRBJ2-7; 7 bases line up with TRBD1. Germline V gene lookup returns CDR1 SGHTA and CDR2 FQGNSA. The CDR3 runs 14 residues. The junction had 4 bases not matched to a gene; V was cut back by 2 bases and J by 3 bases. The CDR3 is CASSLKQGYYEQYF. In DNA form, the CDR3 reads TGTGCCAGCAGCTTAAAACAGGGGTACTACGAGCAGTACTTC.

The chain recombines TRBV27 with TRBJ1-3, with 8 bases lining up with TRBD1. The CDR3 covers 17 residues. V was clipped by 6 bases and J by 0 bases; unmatched bases: 10. The germline CDR1 and CDR2 sequences are MNHEY and SMNVEV (reference sequence). CDR3 DNA: TGTGCCAGCAGCCGGACAGGGAGAGGATCCTCTGGAAACACCATATATTTT. It yields the protein CASSRTGRGSSGNTIYF.

This chain connects TRBV19 to TRBJ1-5; 8 nucleotides align to TRBD1. V trimming: 4 bases; J trimming: 4 bases; junction bases outside the gene matches: 6. The CDR3 runs to 15 residues. Germline CDR1 LNHDA, CDR2 SQIVND (reference sequence). The CDR3 spells CASSSFTGGNQPQHF. The CDR3 region has the DNA TGTGCCAGTAGTAGTTTCACAGGGGGGAATCAGCCCCAGCATTTT.

As concerns this clone: Germline and junction disagree at one end, which may indicate a read error. The chain recombines TRBV5-6 with TRBJ2-6; D might be TRBD2 (6 bases). CDR3 length: 15 amino acids. Looked up from germline, CDR1 is SGHDT and CDR2 is YYEEEE. CDR3 loop: CASSLDGSWGKLFRF. DNA of the CDR3: TGTGCCAGCAGCTTGGACGGGAGCTGGGGGAAGTTGTTCCGTTTC.

The V and J genes are TRBV19 and TRBJ1-4, with D perhaps TRBD1 (5 bases). Germline V gene data show CDR1 as LNHDA and CDR2 as SQIVND (reference sequence). V lost 4 bases and J 8 bases, leaving 17 bases between the germline ends. The length of the CDR3 is 15 residues. CDR3 amino acids: CASSNYRARQEKLFF. The CDR3 DNA reads as TGTGCCAGTAGTAACTACAGAGCTAGACAGGAAAAACTGTTTTTT.

The chain uses TRBV2 and TRBJ2-7, with D possibly matching TRBD1 (6 bases). The germline CDR1 and CDR2 sequences are SNHLY and FYNNEI. V was clipped by 7 bases and J by 6 bases, with 13 bases between them. CDR3 size: 12 residues. In nucleotides, the CDR3 is TGTGCCAGCACGACAGGCCGAGGCGAGCAGTACTTC. Its translation: CASTTGRGEQYF.

The V gene is TRBV5-1, the J gene TRBJ2-5; D is undetermined. The V end lost 0 bases, the J end lost 5 bases, and 5 bases lay between the germline ends. The CDR3 is 12 residues long. CDR1 is SGHRS, CDR2 YFSETQ, per germline. The CDR3 protein is CASSLDRETQYF. CDR3 bases: TGCGCCAGCAGCTTGGATAGGGAGACCCAGTACTTC.

V usage is TRBV19 and J usage is TRBJ2-6; 9 bases fit TRBD1. Germline CDR1 and CDR2: LNHDA and SQIVND (reference sequence). Losses at the gene ends were 9 bases for V and 4 bases for J; bases not matched to a gene: 7. The length of the CDR3 is 15 residues. Here the CDR3 reads CARRQGVTGANVLTF. The CDR3 coding sequence is TGTGCCAGGCGACAGGGGGTAACCGGGGCCAACGTCCTGACTTTC.

V usage is TRBV2 and J usage is TRBJ1-3, with D unresolved. V was cut by 3 bases and J by 2 bases, with 14 bases left in between. This CDR3 is built from 16 residues. Germline CDR1 reads SNHLY; CDR2 reads FYNNEI. The CDR3 DNA sequence: TGTGCCAGCAGTGAGTCCCCAAGCTCTGCTGGAAACACCATATATTTT. This gives the protein CASSESPSSAGNTIYF. Full variable domain (remainder filled in from reference TRBV2 and TRBJ1-3): EPEVTQTPSHQVTQMGQEVILRCVPISNHLYFYWYRQILGQKVEFLVSFYNNEISEKSEIFDDQFSVERPDGSNFTLKIRSTKLEDSAMYFCASSESPSSAGNTIYFGEGSWLTVV.

V is TRBV27 and J is TRBJ2-3; D is undetermined. This CDR3 has 13 amino acids. CDR1 is MNHEY, CDR2 SMNVEV, per germline (reference sequence). Trimming left V 1 base short and J 4 bases short, with 6 bases between. The chain's CDR3 is CASSLWGSDTQYF. The CDR3 DNA follows: TGTGCCAGCAGTTTATGGGGATCAGATACGCAGTATTTT.

In its sample, this clone was seen once. This chain uses TRBV5-1 with TRBJ2-7; no reliable D call. The CDR3 is 14 amino acids. The germline V gene has CDR1 SGHRS and CDR2 YFSETQ. The ends were cut back, 0 bases at V and 6 bases at J, with 13 bases in the middle. CDR3 loop: CASSLASGRSEQYF. The CDR3 coding sequence is TGCGCCAGCAGCTTGGCCAGTGGTCGCTCCGAGCAGTACTTC. The full variable domain, completed using reference TRBV5-1 and TRBJ2-7, is KAGVTQTPRYLIKTRGQQVTLSCSPISGHRSVSWYQQTPGQGLQFLFEYFSETQRNKGNFPGRFSGRQFSNSRSEMNVSTLELGDSALYLCASSLASGRSEQYFGPGTRLTVT.